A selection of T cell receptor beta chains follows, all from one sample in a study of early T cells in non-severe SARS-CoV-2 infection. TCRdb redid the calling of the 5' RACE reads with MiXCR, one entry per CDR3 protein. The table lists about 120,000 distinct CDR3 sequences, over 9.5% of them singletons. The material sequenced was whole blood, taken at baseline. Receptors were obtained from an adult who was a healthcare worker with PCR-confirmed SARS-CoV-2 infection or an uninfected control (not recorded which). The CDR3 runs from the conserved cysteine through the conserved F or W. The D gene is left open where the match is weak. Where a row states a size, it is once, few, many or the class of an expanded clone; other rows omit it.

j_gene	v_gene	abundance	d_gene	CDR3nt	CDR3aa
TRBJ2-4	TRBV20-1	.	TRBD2	TGCACCGCCGGGACTAGCAGATTAGCCAAAAACATTCAGTACTTC	CTAGTSRLAKNIQYF
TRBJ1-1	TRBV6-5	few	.	TGTGCCAGCAGCCGGCAGACAGGGAACACTGAAGCTTTCTTT	CASSRQTGNTEAFF
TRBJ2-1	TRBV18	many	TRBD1	TGTGCCAGCTCGTCCAACCCGGGACAGGGTAACAATGAGCAGTTCTTC	CASSSNPGQGNNEQFF
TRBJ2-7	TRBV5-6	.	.	TGTGCCAGCAGCTTGGGGAGGTCAGCCTACGAGCAGTACTTC	CASSLGRSAYEQYF
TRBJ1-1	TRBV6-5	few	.	TGTGCCTCCCGGACCACCTCTACGAACACTGAAGCTTTCTTT	CASRTTSTNTEAFF
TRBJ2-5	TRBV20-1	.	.	TGCAGTGCTAGGTCCCCGATCCAAGAGACCCAGTACTTC	CSARSPIQETQYF
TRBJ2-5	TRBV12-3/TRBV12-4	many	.	TGTGCCAGCAGTGCGTCCGGGTTCGGAAAGACCCAGTACTTC	CASSASGFGKTQYF
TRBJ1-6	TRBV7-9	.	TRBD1	TGTGCCAGCGGGGGGACAGGGGATTCACCCCTCCACTTT	CASGGTGDSPLHF
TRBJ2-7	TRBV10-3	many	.	TGTGCCACCGCCGGCGGGTCCTACGAGCAGTACTTC	CATAGGSYEQYF
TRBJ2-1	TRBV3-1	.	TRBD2	TGTGCCAGCAGCCAACCTCGGACTAGCGGGAGACACAATGAGCAGTTCTTC	CASSQPRTSGRHNEQFF
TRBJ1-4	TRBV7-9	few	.	TGTGCCAGCAGCTCTCAGTCGTATCGGGATGAAAAACTGTTTTTT	CASSSQSYRDEKLFF
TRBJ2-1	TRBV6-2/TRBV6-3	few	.	TGTGCCAGCAGTTACTCGGGGGGGGACAGCCTAGGGAATGAGCAGTTCTTC	CASSYSGGDSLGNEQFF
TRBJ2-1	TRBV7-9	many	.	TGTGCCAGCAGCTTAAAAGGGGATGGCAAGACTGAGCAGTTCTTC	CASSLKGDGKTEQFF
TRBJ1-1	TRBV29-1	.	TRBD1	TGCAGCGTTGCCCACCTAATAACAGGGGGGACGAACACTGAAGCTTTCTTT	CSVAHLITGGTNTEAFF
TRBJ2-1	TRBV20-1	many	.	TGCAGTGCTAGAGTGGGTCTAGCTGCTCCAGACAATGAGCAGTTCTTC	CSARVGLAAPDNEQFF
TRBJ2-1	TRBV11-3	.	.	TGTGCCAGCAGCTTAGAGTCCTACAATGAGCAGTTCTTC	CASSLESYNEQFF
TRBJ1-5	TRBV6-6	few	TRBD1	TGTGCCAGCAGTTACGGTCGGGCAGGGGGCGAACCCCAGCATTTT	CASSYGRAGGEPQHF